A selection of T cell receptor beta chains follows, all from one sample in a study of vaccination effects on CD4 cells after COVID-19. Their target antigens are unknown. Profiled with immunoSEQ multiplex PCR; TCRdb holds only in-frame clones, not every one. The data hold about 27,000 clones, with around 75% observed a single time. The sequencing here drew on CD4+ T cells from PBMCs cultured with HCoV-NL63 spike peptides, taken before COVID-19 vaccination. All receptors derive from a human donor who received a COVID-19 vaccine. Both conserved end residues are part of each CDR3.

v_gene	j_gene	CDR3aa
TRBV30	TRBJ2-3	CAWSRGTDTQYF
TRBV7-9	TRBJ2-7	CASSLGDGSYEQYF
TRBV18	TRBJ1-5	CASSPPGTGNQPQHF
TRBV18	TRBJ1-1	CASSPRQGREAFF
TRBV3-1/TRBV3-2	TRBJ2-1	CASSPIGNEQFF
TRBV4-1	TRBJ1-5	CASSLTDRVWQPQHF
TRBV12-3/TRBV12-4	TRBJ1-1	CASNTRGGTEAFF
TRBV4-1	TRBJ1-2	CASSQVVGGGYGYTF
TRBV5-1	TRBJ2-7	CASSFSGTGTYEQYF
TRBV6-1	TRBJ2-3	CASSDPIGTDTQYF
TRBV11-3	TRBJ2-3	CASSSGTGGTTDTQYF
TRBV28	TRBJ2-1	CASSYRNEQFF
TRBV9	TRBJ1-2	CASSVTRSRTAGYTF
TRBV21-1	TRBJ1-6	CASPRTGKTNNNSPLHF
TRBV12-5	TRBJ1-5	CASGLVRGSGNQPQHF
TRBV11-2	TRBJ2-7	CASSVSSSGYYEQYF
TRBV5-4	TRBJ1-1	CASSATGRNTEAFF
TRBV5-4	TRBJ1-1	CASSLVGAIPTEAFF
TRBV5-1	TRBJ2-1	CASSLGWEGDEQFF
TRBV5-5	TRBJ1-1	CASSLSGGWSEAFF
TRBV5-1	TRBJ2-2	CASSLVSSGTANTGELFF
TRBV6-1	TRBJ2-7	CASSDNFIGTYEQYF
TRBV5-6	TRBJ2-1	CASSGTSGSSYNEQFF
TRBV7-3	TRBJ1-1	CASSLTDNTEAFF
TRBV19	TRBJ2-1	CASTSGGNYNEQFF
TRBV12-3/TRBV12-4	TRBJ2-3	CASKPGTDTQYF
TRBV7-8	TRBJ1-5	CASSSMTGGGQPQHF
TRBV6-5	TRBJ2-7	CASSYQQGPYEQYF
TRBV7-2	TRBJ1-2	CASSLGQVAYTF
TRBV7-6	TRBJ2-1	CASSPRGSGPISYNEQFF